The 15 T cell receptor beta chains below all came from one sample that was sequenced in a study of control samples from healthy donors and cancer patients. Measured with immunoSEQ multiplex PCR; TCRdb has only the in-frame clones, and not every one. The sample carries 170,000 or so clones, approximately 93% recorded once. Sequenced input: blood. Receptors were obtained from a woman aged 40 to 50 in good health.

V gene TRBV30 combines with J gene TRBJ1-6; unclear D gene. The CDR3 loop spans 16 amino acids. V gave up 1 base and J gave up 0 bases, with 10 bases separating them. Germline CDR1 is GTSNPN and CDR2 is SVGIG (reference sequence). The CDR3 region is CAWSAPLRSYNSPLHF. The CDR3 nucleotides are TGTGCCTGGAGTGCACCTCTCCGCTCCTATAATTCACCCCTCCACTTT.

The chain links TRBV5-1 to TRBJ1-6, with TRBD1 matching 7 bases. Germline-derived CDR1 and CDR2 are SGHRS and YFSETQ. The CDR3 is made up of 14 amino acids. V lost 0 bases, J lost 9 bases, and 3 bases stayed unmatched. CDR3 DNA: TGCGCCAGCAGCTTGGGCCAGGGGGTTTCACCCCTCCACTTT. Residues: CASSLGQGVSPLHF.

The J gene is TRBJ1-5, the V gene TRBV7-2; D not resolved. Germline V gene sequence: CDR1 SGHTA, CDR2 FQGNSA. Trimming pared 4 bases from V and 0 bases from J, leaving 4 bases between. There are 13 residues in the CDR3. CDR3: CASSSRSNQPQHF. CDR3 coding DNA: TGTGCCAGCAGCTCCCGTAGCAATCAGCCCCAGCATTTT. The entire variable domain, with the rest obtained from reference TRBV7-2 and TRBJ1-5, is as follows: GAGVSQSPSNKVTEKGKDVELRCDPISGHTALYWYRQSLGQGLEFLIYFQGNSAPDKSGLPSDRFSAERTGGSVSTLTIQRTQQEDSAVYLCASSSRSNQPQHFGDGTRLSIL.

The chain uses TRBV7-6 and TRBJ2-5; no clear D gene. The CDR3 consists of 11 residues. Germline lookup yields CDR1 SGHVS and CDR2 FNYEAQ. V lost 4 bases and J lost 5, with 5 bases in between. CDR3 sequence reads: CASSSMETQYF. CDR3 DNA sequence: TGTGCCAGCAGCTCTATGGAGACCCAGTACTTC.

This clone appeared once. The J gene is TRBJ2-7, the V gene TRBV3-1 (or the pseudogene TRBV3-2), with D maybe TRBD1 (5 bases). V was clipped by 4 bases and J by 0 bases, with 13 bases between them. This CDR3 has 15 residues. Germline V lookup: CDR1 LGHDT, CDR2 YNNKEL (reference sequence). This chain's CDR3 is CASSLSLTASYEQYF. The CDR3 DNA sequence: TGTGCCAGCAGCCTATCTTTGACAGCCTCCTACGAGCAGTACTTC.

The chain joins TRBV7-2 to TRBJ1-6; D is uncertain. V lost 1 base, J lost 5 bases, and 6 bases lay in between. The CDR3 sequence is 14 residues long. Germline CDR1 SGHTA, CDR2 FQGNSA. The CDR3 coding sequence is TGTGCCAGCAGCTTAGTTCAGAATAATTCACCCCTCCACTTT. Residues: CASSLVQNNSPLHF. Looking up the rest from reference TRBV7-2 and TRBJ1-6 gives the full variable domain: GAGVSQSPSNKVTEKGKDVELRCDPISGHTALYWYRQSLGQGLEFLIYFQGNSAPDKSGLPSDRFSAERTGGSVSTLTIQRTQQEDSAVYLCASSLVQNNSPLHFGNGTRLTVT.

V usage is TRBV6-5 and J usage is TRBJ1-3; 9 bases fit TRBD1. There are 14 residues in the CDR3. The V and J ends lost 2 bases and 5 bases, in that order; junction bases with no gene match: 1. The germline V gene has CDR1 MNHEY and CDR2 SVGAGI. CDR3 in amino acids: CASSYGTGRNTIYF. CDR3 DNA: TGTGCCAGCAGTTACGGGACAGGGCGAAACACCATATATTTT.

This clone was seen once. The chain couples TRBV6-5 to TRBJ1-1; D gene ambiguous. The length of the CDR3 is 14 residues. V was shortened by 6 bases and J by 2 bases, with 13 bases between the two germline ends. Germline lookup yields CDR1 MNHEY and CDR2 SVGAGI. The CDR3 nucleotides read TGTGCCAGCAGGGACCGGAAAAAAAACACTGAAGCTTTCTTT. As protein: CASRDRKKNTEAFF.

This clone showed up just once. The CDR3 loop reads CASSPTGSEQFF. The CDR3, as DNA: TGTGCCAGCAGCCCTACCGGGAGTGAGCAGTTCTTC. J is TRBJ2-1 and V is TRBV3-1 (or the pseudogene TRBV3-2); D is perhaps TRBD2 (6 bases). The germline V gene encodes CDR1 LGHDT and CDR2 YNNKEL (reference sequence). Trimming took off 4 bases at V and 9 bases at J, with 10 bases between the two ends. CDR3 size: 12 residues.

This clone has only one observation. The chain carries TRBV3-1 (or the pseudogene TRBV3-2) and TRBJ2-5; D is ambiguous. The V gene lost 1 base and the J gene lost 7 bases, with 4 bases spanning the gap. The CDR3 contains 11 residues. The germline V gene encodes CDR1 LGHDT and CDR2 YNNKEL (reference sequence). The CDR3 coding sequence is TGTGCCAGCAGCCAAGGAGTGACCCAGTACTTC. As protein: CASSQGVTQYF.

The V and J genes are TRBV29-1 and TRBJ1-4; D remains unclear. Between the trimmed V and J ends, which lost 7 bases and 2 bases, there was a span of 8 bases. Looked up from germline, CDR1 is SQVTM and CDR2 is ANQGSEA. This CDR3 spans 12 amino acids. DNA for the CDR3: TGCAGCGCGTCAGTCACTAATGAAAAACTGTTTTTT. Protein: CSASVTNEKLFF.

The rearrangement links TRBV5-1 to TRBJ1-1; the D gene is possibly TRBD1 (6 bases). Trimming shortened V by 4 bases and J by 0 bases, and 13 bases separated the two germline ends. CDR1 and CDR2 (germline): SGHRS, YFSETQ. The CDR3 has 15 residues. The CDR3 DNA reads TGCGCCAGCAGCCCCGCAGGGGATATGAACACTGAAGCTTTCTTT. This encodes CASSPAGDMNTEAFF. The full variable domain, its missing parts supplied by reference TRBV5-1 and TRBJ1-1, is KAGVTQTPRYLIKTRGQQVTLSCSPISGHRSVSWYQQTPGQGLQFLFEYFSETQRNKGNFPGRFSGRQFSNSRSEMNVSTLELGDSALYLCASSPAGDMNTEAFFGQGTRLTVV.

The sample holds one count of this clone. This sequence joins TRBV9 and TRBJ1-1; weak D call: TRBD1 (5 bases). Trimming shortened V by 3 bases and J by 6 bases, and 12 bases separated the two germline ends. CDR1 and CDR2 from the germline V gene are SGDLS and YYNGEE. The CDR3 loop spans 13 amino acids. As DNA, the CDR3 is TGTGCCAGCAGCGCCCAGGGTACGGCTGAAGCTTTCTTT. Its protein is CASSAQGTAEAFF.

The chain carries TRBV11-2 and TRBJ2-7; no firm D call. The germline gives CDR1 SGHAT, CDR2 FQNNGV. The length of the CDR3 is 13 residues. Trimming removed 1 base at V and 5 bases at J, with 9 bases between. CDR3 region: CASSLGIVNEQYF. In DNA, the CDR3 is TGTGCCAGCAGCTTAGGTATAGTCAACGAGCAGTACTTC.

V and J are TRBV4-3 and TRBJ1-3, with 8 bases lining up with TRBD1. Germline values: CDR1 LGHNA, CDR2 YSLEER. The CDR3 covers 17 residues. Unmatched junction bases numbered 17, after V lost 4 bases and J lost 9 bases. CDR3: CASSRMSLGQGVGTIYF. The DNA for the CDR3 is TGCGCCAGCAGCCGGATGAGCTTAGGACAGGGAGTTGGCACCATATATTTT.